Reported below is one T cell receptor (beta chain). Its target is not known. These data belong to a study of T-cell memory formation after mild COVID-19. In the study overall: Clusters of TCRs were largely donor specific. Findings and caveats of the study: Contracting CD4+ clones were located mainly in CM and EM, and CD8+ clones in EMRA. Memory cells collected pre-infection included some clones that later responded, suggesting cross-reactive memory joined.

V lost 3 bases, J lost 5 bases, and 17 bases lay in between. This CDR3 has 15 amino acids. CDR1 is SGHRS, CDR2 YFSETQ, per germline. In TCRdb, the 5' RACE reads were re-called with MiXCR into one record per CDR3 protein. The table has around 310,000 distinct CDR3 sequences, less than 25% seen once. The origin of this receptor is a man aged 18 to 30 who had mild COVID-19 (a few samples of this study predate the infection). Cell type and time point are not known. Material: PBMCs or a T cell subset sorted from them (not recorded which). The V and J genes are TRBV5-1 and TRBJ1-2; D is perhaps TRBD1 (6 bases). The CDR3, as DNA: TGCGCCAGCAGCTCCCCAGCACAGGGACATTATGGCTACACCTTC. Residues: CASSSPAQGHYGYTF.